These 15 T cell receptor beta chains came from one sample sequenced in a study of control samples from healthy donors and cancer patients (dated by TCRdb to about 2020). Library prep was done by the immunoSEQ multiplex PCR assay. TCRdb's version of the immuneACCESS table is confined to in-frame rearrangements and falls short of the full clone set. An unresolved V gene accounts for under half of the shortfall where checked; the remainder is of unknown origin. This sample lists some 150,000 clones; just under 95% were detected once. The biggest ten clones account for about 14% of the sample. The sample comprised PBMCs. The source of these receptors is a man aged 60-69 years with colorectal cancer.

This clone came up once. The CDR3 protein is CAAGLRLGTGELFF. CDR3 nucleotides: TGTGCCGCCGGACTCCGGTTGGGGACCGGGGAGCTGTTTTTT. This chain links TRBV19 with TRBJ2-2, with D possibly TRBD2 on 5 matching bases. Germline V gene sequence: CDR1 LNHDA, CDR2 SQIVND (reference sequence). V was clipped by 11 bases and J by 5 bases, with 18 bases between them. The CDR3 consists of 14 residues. The whole variable domain, remainder taken from reference TRBV19 and TRBJ2-2, is DGGITQSPKYLFRKEGQNVTLSCEQNLNHDAMYWYRQDPGQGLRLIYYSQIVNDFQKGDIAEGYSVSREKKESFPLTVTSAQKNPTAFYLCAAGLRLGTGELFFGEGSRLTVL.

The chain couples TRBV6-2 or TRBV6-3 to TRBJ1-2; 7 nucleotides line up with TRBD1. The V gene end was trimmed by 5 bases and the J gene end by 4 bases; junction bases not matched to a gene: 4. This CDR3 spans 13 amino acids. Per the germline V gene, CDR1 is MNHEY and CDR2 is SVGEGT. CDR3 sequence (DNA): TGTGCCAGCAGTCGGACAGGCCCCTATGGCTACACCTTC. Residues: CASSRTGPYGYTF.

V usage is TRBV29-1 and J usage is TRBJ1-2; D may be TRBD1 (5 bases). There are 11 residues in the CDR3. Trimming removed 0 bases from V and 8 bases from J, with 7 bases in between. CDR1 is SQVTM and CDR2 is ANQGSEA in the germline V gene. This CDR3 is CSVEEGEGYTF. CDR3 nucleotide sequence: TGCAGCGTTGAAGAAGGGGAAGGCTACACCTTC.

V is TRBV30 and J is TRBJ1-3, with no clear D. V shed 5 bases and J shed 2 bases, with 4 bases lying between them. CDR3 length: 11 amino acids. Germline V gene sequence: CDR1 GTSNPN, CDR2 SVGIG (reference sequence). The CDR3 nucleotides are TGTGCCTGGTCAACTGGAAACACCATATATTTT. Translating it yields CAWSTGNTIYF.

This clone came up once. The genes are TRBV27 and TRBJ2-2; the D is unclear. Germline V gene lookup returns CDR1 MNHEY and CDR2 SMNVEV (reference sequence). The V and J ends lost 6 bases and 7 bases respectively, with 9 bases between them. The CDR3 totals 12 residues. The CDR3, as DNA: TGTGCCAGCAGGGGGAATGGCGGGGAGCTGTTTTTT. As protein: CASRGNGGELFF.

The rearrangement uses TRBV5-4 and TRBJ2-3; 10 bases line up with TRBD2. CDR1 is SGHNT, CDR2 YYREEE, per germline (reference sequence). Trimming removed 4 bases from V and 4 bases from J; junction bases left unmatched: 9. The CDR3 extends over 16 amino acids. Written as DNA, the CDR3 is TGTGCCAGCAGCCATATACAGCGGGGGGGCCCAGATACGCAGTATTTT. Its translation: CASSHIQRGGPDTQYF. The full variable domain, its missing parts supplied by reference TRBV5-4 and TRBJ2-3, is ETGVTQSPTHLIKTRGQQVTLRCSSQSGHNTVSWYQQALGQGPQFIFQYYREEENGRGNFPPRFSGLQFPNYSSELNVNALELDDSALYLCASSHIQRGGPDTQYFGPGTRLTVL.

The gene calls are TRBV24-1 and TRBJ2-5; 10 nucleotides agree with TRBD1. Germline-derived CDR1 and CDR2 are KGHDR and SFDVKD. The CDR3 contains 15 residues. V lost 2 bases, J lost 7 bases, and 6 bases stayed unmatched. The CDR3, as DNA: TGTGCCACCAGTGATTCTGACAGGGGGCGAGGGACCCAGTACTTC. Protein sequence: CATSDSDRGRGTQYF.

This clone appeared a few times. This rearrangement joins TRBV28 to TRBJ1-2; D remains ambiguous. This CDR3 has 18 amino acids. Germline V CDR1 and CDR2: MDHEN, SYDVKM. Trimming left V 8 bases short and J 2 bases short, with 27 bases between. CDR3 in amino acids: CASVIRVGRALRNYGYTF. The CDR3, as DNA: TGTGCCAGCGTCATCCGAGTCGGCAGAGCCCTGAGGAACTATGGCTACACCTTC.

CDR3 nucleotides: TGCGCCAGCAGCCAAGATCCCCAGAGCAGGGGGCTTCTGAACACTGAAGCTTTCTTT. Protein sequence: CASSQDPQSRGLLNTEAFF. The chain recombines TRBV4-3 with TRBJ1-1; 8 bases align to TRBD1. V lost 0 bases and J lost 0; bases outside the gene matches: 12. This CDR3 region has 19 residues. Germline CDR1 and CDR2: LGHNA and YSLEER.

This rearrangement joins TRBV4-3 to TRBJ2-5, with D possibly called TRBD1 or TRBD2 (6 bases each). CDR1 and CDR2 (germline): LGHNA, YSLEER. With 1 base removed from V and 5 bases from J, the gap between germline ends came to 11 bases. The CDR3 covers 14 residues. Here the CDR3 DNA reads TGCGCCAGCAGCCAAGCGATAGGGGGGGAGACCCAGTACTTC. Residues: CASSQAIGGETQYF.

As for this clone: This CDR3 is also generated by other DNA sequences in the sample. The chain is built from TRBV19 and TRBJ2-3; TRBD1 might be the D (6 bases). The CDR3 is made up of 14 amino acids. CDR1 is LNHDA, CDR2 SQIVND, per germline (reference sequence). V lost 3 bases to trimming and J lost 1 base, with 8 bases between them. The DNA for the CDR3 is TGTGCCAGTAGTATGGCAGGGGGCACAGATACGCAGTATTTT. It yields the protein CASSMAGGTDTQYF.

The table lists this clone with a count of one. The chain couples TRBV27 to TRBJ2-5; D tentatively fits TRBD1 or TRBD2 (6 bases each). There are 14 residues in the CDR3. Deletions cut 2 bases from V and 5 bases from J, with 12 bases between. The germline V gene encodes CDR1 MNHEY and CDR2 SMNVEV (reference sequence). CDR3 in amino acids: CASSLRGVGETQYF. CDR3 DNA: TGTGCCAGCAGTTTAAGGGGGGTAGGTGAGACCCAGTACTTC.

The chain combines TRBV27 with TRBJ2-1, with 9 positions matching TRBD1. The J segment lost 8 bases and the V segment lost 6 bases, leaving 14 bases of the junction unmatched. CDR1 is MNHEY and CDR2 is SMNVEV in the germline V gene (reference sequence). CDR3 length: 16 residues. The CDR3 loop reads CASSDPGQGKEDEQFF. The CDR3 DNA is TGTGCCAGCAGCGATCCGGGACAGGGTAAGGAGGATGAGCAGTTCTTC.

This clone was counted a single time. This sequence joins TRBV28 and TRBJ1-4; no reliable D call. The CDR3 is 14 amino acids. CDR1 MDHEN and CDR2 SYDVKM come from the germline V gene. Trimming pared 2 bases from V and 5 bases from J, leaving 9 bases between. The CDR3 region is CASSLTQENEKLFF. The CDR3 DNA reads TGTGCCAGCAGTTTAACCCAGGAGAATGAAAAACTGTTTTTT.

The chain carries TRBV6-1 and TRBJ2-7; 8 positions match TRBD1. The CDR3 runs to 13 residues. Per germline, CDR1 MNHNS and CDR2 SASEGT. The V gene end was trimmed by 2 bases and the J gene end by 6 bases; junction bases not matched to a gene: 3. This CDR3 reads CASSEQGAGEQYF. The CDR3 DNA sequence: TGTGCCAGCAGTGAACAGGGGGCGGGCGAGCAGTACTTC.